These T cell receptor beta chains were read from a single sample in a study of response to subunit inactivated influenza vaccine. TCRdb reprocessed the RT-PCR reads via MiXCR and lists one record per CDR3 protein. The sample yields around 200,000 distinct CDR3 sequences, roughly 8.7% seen once. The source was non-naive T cells sorted from PBMCs, collected on the day of vaccination. Receptors were obtained from a man in his forties or fifties who received an inactivated influenza vaccine. The conserved cysteine and the conserved F or W are not part of the CDR3 here.

v_gene: TRBV20-1; CDR3aa: SASDSVGVEQY
v_gene: TRBV12-3/TRBV12-4; CDR3aa: ASSLNLVQEAF
v_gene: TRBV29-1; CDR3aa: SVVLLEGGPSF
v_gene: TRBV30; CDR3aa: AWEESYEQY
v_gene: TRBV28; CDR3aa: ASSPTSGRTSYEQY
v_gene: TRBV28; CDR3aa: ASSLPRYNSPLH
v_gene: TRBV6-5; CDR3aa: ASSYAGQTYEQY
v_gene: TRBV29-1; CDR3aa: SVMGGVGDRSAYEQY
v_gene: TRBV4-3; CDR3aa: ASSQESNREQY
v_gene: TRBV6-2/TRBV6-3; CDR3aa: ASSPRWGLAPLSSYNEQF
v_gene: TRBV12-3/TRBV12-4; CDR3aa: ASTRGDDSYEQY
v_gene: TRBV5-1; CDR3aa: ASSLVGGGRAEEQF
v_gene: TRBV4-1; CDR3aa: ASSQTGGPKGEQY
v_gene: TRBV11-2; CDR3aa: ASSVQGARETQY
v_gene: TRBV6-1; CDR3aa: ASSEALGRPGGYT
v_gene: TRBV5-4; CDR3aa: ASQSGGFYNEQF
v_gene: TRBV5-1; CDR3aa: ASSSDGRGNEKLF
v_gene: TRBV6-1; CDR3aa: ASRTGGESEAF
v_gene: TRBV28; CDR3aa: ASSLISYEQY
v_gene: TRBV7-9; CDR3aa: ASSLGDRAYNSPLH
v_gene: TRBV7-9; CDR3aa: ASSSMTSGGVETQY
v_gene: TRBV4-2; CDR3aa: ASSQGGDKN
v_gene: TRBV29-1; CDR3aa: SGNRARGYETQY
v_gene: TRBV5-6; CDR3aa: ASSFSGETQY
v_gene: TRBV6-1; CDR3aa: ASQGAQGPYEQY
v_gene: TRBV28; CDR3aa: ASSEGQAKNIQY
v_gene: TRBV20-1; CDR3aa: SACRTGRGNQPQH
v_gene: TRBV5-1; CDR3aa: ASSPDLGELF
v_gene: TRBV4-3; CDR3aa: ASSHSGAEAF
v_gene: TRBV18; CDR3aa: ASSPPKVYYNEQF
v_gene: TRBV28; CDR3aa: ASSSPGTGTETQY
v_gene: TRBV28; CDR3aa: ASSLRIEQY
v_gene: TRBV7-2; CDR3aa: ASSLVPRETYNEQF
v_gene: TRBV6-5; CDR3aa: ASSYGRVNEKLF
v_gene: TRBV28; CDR3aa: ASSLVVAPYNEQF
v_gene: TRBV7-9; CDR3aa: ASSLEGGRNSPLH
v_gene: TRBV10-3; CDR3aa: AISPGTGAYNEQF
v_gene: TRBV27; CDR3aa: ASSAGGAYPGNTIY
v_gene: TRBV29-1; CDR3aa: SVDSLEGYT
v_gene: TRBV7-2; CDR3aa: ASRGQSTVSPLH
v_gene: TRBV20-1; CDR3aa: SATKKTGSAYEQY
v_gene: TRBV20-1; CDR3aa: CAREIQGQGRSNEQF
v_gene: TRBV12-3/TRBV12-4; CDR3aa: ASSTRGTGSRNSPLH
v_gene: TRBV2; CDR3aa: ASSVLSGLAGSGANVLT
v_gene: TRBV7-2; CDR3aa: ASSSWGLYQETQY